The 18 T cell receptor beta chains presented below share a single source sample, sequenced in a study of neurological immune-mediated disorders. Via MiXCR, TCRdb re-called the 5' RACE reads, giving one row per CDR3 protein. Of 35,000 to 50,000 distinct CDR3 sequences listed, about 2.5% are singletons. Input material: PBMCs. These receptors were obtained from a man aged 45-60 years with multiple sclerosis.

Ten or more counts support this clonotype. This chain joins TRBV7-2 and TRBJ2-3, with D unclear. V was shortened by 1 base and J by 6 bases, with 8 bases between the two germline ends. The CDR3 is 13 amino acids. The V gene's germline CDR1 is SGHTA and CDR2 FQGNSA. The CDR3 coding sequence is TGTGCCAGCAGCTTAGTGTCGGAGGATACGCAGTATTTT. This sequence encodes CASSLVSEDTQYF.

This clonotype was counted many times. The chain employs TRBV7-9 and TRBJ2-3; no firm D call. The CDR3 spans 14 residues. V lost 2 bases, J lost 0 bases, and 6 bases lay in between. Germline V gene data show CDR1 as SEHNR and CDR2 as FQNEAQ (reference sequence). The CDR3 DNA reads TGTGCCAGCAGCTTATCCGGGAGCACAGATACGCAGTATTTT. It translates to CASSLSGSTDTQYF.

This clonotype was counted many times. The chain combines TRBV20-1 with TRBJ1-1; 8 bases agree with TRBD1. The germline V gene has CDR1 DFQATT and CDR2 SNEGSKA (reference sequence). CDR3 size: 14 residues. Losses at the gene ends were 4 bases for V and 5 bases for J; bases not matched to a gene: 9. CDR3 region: CSAIDRTGQTEAFF. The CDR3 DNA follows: TGCAGTGCTATCGACCGGACAGGGCAAACTGAAGCTTTCTTT.

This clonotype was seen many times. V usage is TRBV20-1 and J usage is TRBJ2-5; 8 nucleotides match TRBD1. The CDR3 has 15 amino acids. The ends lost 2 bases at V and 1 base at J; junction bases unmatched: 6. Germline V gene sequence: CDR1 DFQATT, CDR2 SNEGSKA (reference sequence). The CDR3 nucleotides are TGCAGTGCTAGACGTCCAGGGACAGGCCAAGAGACCCAGTACTTC. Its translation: CSARRPGTGQETQYF.

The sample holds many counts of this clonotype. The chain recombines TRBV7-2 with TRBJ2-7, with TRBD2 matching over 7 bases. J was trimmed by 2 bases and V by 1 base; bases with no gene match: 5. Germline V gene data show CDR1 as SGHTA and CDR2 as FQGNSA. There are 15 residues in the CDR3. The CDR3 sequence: CASSLGGGDPYEQYF. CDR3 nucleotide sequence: TGTGCCAGCAGCTTAGGGGGAGGGGACCCCTACGAGCAGTACTTC. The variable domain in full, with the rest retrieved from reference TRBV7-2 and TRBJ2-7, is GAGVSQSPSNKVTEKGKDVELRCDPISGHTALYWYRQSLGQGLEFLIYFQGNSAPDKSGLPSDRFSAERTGGSVSTLTIQRTQQEDSAVYLCASSLGGGDPYEQYFGPGTRLTVT.

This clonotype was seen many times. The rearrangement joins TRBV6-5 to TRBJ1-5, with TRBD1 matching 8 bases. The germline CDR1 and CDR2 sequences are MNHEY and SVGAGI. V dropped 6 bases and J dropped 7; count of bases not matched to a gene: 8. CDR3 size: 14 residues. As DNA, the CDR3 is TGTGCCAGCAGAAAGGACAGGGTAGGACAGCCCCAGCATTTT. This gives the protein CASRKDRVGQPQHF.

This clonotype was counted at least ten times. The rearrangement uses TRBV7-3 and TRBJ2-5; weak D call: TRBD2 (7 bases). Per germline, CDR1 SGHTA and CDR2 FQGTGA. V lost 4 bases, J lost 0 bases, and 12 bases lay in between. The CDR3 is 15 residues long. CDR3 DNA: TGTGCCAGCAGCTCGGACGGGGGGCACCAAGAGACCCAGTACTTC. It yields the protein CASSSDGGHQETQYF. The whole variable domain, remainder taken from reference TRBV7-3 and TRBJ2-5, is GAGVSQTPSNKVTEKGKYVELRCDPISGHTALYWYRQSLGQGPEFLIYFQGTGAADDSGLPNDRFFAVRPEGSVSTLKIQRTERGDSAVYLCASSSDGGHQETQYFGPGTRLLVL.

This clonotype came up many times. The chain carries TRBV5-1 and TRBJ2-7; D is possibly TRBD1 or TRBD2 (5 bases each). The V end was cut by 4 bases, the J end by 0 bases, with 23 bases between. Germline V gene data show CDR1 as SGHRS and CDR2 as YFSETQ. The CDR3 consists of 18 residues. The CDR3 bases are TGCGCCAGCAGCCCCCAGGTCCCGGGGCGACAAGCCTCCTACGAGCAGTACTTC. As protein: CASSPQVPGRQASYEQYF.

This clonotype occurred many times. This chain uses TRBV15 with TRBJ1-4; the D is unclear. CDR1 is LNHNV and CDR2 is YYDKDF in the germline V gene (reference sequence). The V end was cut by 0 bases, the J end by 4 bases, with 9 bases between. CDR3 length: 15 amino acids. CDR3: CATSREAEYNEKLFF. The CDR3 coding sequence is TGTGCCACCAGCAGAGAGGCAGAATATAATGAAAAACTGTTTTTT.

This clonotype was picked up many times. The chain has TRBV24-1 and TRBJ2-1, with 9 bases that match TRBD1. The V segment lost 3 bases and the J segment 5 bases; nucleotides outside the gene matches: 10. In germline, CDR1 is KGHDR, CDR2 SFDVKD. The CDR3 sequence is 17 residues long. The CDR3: CATSDSTGTGYHNEQFF. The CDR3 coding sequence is TGTGCCACCAGTGATAGTACCGGGACAGGGTATCACAATGAGCAGTTCTTC.

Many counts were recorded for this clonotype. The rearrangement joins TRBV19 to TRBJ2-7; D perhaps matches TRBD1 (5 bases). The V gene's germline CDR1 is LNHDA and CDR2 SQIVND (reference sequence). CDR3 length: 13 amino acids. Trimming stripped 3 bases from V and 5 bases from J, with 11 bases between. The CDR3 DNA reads TGTGCCAGTAGTATCTCCAGGGTGGACGAGCAGTACTTC. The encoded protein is CASSISRVDEQYF.

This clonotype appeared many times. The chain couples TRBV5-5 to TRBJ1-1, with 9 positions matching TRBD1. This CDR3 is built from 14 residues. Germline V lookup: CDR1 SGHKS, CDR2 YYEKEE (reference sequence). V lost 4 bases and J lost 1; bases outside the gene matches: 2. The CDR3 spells CASSKDRGNTEAFF. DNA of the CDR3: TGTGCCAGCAGCAAGGACAGGGGGAACACTGAAGCTTTCTTT.

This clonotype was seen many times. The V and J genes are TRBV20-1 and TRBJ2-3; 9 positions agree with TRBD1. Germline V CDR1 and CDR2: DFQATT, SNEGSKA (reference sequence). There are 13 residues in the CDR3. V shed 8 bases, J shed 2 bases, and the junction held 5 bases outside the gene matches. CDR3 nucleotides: TGCAGTACCCGGACAGGGGACACAGATACGCAGTATTTT. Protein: CSTRTGDTDTQYF.

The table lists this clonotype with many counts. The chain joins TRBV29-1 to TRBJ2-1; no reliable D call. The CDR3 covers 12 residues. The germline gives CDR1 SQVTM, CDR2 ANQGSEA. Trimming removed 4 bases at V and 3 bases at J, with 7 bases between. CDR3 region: CSVVTYYNEQFF. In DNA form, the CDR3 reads TGCAGCGTTGTCACATACTACAATGAGCAGTTCTTC.

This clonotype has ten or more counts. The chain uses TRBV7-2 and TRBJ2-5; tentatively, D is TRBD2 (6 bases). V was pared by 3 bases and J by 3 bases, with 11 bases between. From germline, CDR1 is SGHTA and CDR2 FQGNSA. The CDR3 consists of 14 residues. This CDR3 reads CASSLAGRKETQYF. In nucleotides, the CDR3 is TGTGCCAGCAGCTTGGCCGGGAGAAAAGAGACCCAGTACTTC. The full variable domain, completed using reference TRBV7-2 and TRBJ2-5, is GAGVSQSPSNKVTEKGKDVELRCDPISGHTALYWYRQSLGQGLEFLIYFQGNSAPDKSGLPSDRFSAERTGGSVSTLTIQRTQQEDSAVYLCASSLAGRKETQYFGPGTRLLVL.

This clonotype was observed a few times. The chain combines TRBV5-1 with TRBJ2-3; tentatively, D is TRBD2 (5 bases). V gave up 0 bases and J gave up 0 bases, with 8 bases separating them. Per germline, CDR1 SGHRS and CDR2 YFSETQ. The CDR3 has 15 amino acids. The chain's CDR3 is CASSLVTSSTDTQYF. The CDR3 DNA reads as TGCGCCAGCAGCTTGGTAACTAGTAGCACAGATACGCAGTATTTT.

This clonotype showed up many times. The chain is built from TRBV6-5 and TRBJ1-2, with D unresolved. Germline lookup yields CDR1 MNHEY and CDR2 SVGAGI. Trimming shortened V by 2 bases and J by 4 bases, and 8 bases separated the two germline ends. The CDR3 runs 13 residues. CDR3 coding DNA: TGTGCCAGCAGTTACCTCGGTACCTATGGCTACACCTTC. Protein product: CASSYLGTYGYTF.

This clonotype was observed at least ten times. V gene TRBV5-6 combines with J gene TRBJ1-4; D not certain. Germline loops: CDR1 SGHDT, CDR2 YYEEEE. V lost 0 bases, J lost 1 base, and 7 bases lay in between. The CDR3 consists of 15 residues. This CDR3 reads CASSLVGRTNEKLFF. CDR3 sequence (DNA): TGTGCCAGCAGCTTGGTTGGGAGAACTAATGAAAAACTGTTTTTT.